The 7 T cell receptor beta chains listed next were all sequenced from one sample in a study of PD-L1 blockade in urothelial cancer. Produced via immunoSEQ multiplex PCR; TCRdb's table is partial and in-frame only. The repertoire includes approximately 80,000 clones, around 80% of them detected once, and 9.5% sits in the top ten. Sequenced here: PBMCs, sampled around atezolizumab (anti-PD-L1) treatment. The source is a man between 65 and 85 years old with urothelial cancer.

This clone has more than one count but fewer than ten. The genes are TRBV21-1 and TRBJ2-1; the listed D gene, TRBD2, was not tested against the DNA. TRBV21-1 represents a pseudogene. The length of the CDR3 is 17 residues. For the CDR3, the DNA is TGTGCCAGCAGCAAAGTTAGCGGGAGTCCCCCCTACAATGAGCAGTTCTTC. It encodes CASSKVSGSPPYNEQFF.

The rearrangement links TRBV5-1 to TRBJ2-1; 10 bases fit TRBD2. CDR1 SGHRS and CDR2 YFSETQ come from the germline V gene. Trimming cost V 4 bases and J 5 bases; bases outside gene matches: 3. The CDR3 is 14 residues long. CDR3 nucleotide sequence: TGCGCCAGCAGCCCAGGACTAGCGGACAATGAGCAGTTCTTC. It translates to CASSPGLADNEQFF.

This chain joins TRBV5-1 and TRBJ1-2, with 8 bases lining up with TRBD1. Per germline, CDR1 SGHRS and CDR2 YFSETQ. The CDR3 is 14 amino acids. V lost 4 bases and J lost 5; bases outside the gene matches: 7. In nucleotides, the CDR3 is TGCGCCAGCAGCCCGGACAGGGTCGGATATGGCTACACCTTC. Translation: CASSPDRVGYGYTF.

In its sample, this clone was seen once. The V call is TRBV7-8, the J call TRBJ1-5; no definite D call. CDR1 and CDR2 (germline): SGHVS, FQNEAQ. Deletions cut 2 bases from V and 9 bases from J, with 8 bases between. The CDR3 is 12 amino acids. The CDR3 loop reads CASSLSEGPQHF. The CDR3 DNA sequence: TGTGCCAGCAGCTTATCTGAGGGGCCCCAGCATTTT.

The V call is TRBV7-2, the J call TRBJ2-1, with D tentatively TRBD2 (5 bases). Trimming cost V 5 bases and J 5 bases, with 16 bases left between them. CDR3 length: 15 amino acids. CDR1 SGHTA and CDR2 FQGNSA come from the germline V gene. This CDR3 is CASSEGSGRHNEQFF. CDR3 sequence (DNA): TGTGCCAGCAGCGAAGGGAGCGGACGTCACAATGAGCAGTTCTTC.

V gene TRBV4-1 combines with J gene TRBJ2-7, with a possible D match to TRBD2 (5 bases). The CDR3 contains 14 residues. Germline CDR1 is MGHRA and CDR2 is YSYEKL. V lost 1 base, J lost 6 bases, and 13 bases lay in between. This CDR3 reads CASSQVLEASEQYF. The CDR3, as DNA: TGCGCCAGCAGCCAAGTTTTGGAGGCCTCCGAGCAGTACTTC.

This clone appeared many times. The V call is TRBV7-9, the J call TRBJ2-1; D is possibly TRBD1 (6 bases). Germline lookup yields CDR1 SEHNR and CDR2 FQNEAQ (reference sequence). V shed 4 bases and J shed 5 bases, with 15 bases lying between them. The CDR3 loop spans 15 amino acids. This chain's CDR3 is CASSSTGGNHNEQFF. CDR3 nucleotides: TGTGCCAGCAGCTCGACAGGTGGGAACCACAATGAGCAGTTCTTC.